A selection of T cell receptor beta chains follows, all from one sample in a study of blood T cell repertoires in COVID-19. Using immunoSEQ multiplex PCR, the repertoire was profiled, and TCRdb retains in-frame clones only, with some absent. The repertoire holds under 300,000 clones, with roughly 89% as singletons. The specimen sequenced was peripheral blood. The receptors were sampled from a woman between 40 and 50 years old who had recovered from COVID-19. CDR3s include the opening cysteine and the closing phenylalanine or tryptophan.

TRBV27	TRBJ2-2	15	CASSLASGGAGELFF
TRBV9	TRBJ2-3	17	CASSVGPGLAGYDTQYF
TRBV28	TRBJ2-2	14	CASIVGQYTGELFF
TRBV30	TRBJ1-2	16	CAWSGGGTGGLYGYTF
TRBV7-2	TRBJ1-5	16	CASSKGPPGDNQPQHF
TRBV27	TRBJ1-4	17	CASSKRQEIATNEKLFF
TRBV7-9	TRBJ1-1	12	CASRQDTGEAFF
TRBV30	TRBJ1-1	15	CAWTFSGTGNTEAFF
TRBV27	TRBJ2-1	14	CASSPRGTYNEQFF
TRBV10-3	TRBJ2-1	12	CAISPTNNEQFF
TRBV19	TRBJ1-2	13	CASSTFQEDGYTF
TRBV10-3	TRBJ2-1	17	CAISGSGDSNSYNEQFF
TRBV19	TRBJ1-3	18	CASSILLTGVSSGNTIYF
TRBV7-6	TRBJ2-3	16	CASSLEGDRSTDTQYF
TRBV20-1	TRBJ2-1	14	CSACEGGQYNEQFF
TRBV2	TRBJ2-7	13	CASSDARGMEQYF
TRBV7-9	TRBJ2-2	18	CASSFGWAGLGGTGELFF
TRBV7-9	TRBJ2-7	16	CASSLAGGRSRDEQYF
TRBV9	TRBJ2-6	15	CASSAPGAGANVLTF
TRBV10-3	TRBJ2-2	14	CAVGLLSNTGELFF
TRBV4-3	TRBJ2-5	14	CASSQVGSVETQYF
TRBV30	TRBJ2-1	13	CACEAGVRNEQFF
TRBV19	TRBJ1-5	14	CASSIGGFNQPQHF